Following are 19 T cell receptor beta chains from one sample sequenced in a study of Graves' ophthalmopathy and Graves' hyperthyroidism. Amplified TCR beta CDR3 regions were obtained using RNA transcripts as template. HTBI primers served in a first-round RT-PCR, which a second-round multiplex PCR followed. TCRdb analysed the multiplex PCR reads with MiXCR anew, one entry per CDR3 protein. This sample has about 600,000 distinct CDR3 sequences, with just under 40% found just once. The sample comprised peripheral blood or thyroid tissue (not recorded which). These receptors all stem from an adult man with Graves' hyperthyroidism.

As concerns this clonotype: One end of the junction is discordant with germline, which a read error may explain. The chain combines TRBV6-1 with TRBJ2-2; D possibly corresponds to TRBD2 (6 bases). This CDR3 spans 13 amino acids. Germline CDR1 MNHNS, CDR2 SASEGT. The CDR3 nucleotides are TGTGCCACCAGTGATGGGGGGAACGAGGCGCTGTTTTTT. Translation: CATSDGGNEALFF.

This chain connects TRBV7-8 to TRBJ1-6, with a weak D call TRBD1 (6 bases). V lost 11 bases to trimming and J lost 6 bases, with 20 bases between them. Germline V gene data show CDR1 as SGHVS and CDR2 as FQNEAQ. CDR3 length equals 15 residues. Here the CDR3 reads CAWRGGTGPNSPLHF. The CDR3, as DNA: TGTGCCTGGAGAGGGGGAACGGGGCCTAATTCACCCCTCCACTTT.

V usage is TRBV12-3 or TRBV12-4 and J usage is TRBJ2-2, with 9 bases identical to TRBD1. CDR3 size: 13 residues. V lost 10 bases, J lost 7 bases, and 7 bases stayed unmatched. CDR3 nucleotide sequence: TGTGCCATCGGGGACAGGGTTTACGGGGAGCTGTTTTTT. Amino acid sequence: CAIGDRVYGELFF.

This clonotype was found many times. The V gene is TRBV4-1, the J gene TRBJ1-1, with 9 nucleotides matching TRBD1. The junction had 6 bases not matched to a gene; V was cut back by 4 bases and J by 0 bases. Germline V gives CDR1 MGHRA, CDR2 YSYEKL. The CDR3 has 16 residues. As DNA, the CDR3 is TGCGCCAGCAGCCGGGGACAGGGACTGATGAACACTGAAGCTTTCTTT. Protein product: CASSRGQGLMNTEAFF.

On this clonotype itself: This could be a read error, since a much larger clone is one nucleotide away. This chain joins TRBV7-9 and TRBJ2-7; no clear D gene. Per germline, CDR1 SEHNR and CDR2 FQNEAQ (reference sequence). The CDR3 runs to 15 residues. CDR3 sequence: CASSLSRVLTYEHYF. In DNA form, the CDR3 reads TGTGCCAGCAGCTTATCGAGAGTACTAACCTACGAGCATTACTTC.

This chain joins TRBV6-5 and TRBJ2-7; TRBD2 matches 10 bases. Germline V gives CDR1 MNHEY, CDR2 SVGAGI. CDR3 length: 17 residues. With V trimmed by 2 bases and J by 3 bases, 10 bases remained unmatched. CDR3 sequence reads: CASSYTSSGSPSYEQYF. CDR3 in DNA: TGTGCCAGCAGTTACACTTCTAGCGGGAGCCCCAGCTACGAGCAGTACTTC.

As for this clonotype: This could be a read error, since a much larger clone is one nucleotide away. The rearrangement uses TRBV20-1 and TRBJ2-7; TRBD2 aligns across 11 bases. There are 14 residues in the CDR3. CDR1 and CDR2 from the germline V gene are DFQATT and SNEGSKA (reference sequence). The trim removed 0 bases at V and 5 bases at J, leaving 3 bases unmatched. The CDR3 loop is CSARDTSGGHEQYF. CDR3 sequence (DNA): TGCAGTGCTAGAGACACTAGCGGGGGACACGAGCAGTACTTC.

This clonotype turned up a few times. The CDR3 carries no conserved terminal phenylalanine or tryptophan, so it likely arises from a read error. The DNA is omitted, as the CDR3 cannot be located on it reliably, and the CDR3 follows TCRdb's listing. This CDR3 is CASSPQGL. The V gene is TRBV7-9, the J gene TRBJ2-6; TRBD1 is the table's D call, not checked against the DNA. Germline CDR1 SEHNR, CDR2 FQNEAQ (reference sequence). Both ends counted, the CDR3 spans 8 residues.

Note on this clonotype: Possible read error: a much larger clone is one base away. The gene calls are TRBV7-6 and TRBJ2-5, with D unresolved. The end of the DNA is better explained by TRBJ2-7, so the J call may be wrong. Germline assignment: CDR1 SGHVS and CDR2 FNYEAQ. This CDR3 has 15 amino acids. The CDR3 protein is CAISYSGSSASEQYF. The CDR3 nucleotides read TGTGCCATCAGTTACTCTGGAAGTTCGGCGTCCGAGCAGTACTTC.

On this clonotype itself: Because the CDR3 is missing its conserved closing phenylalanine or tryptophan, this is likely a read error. In nucleotides, the CDR3 is TGTGCCAGCAGCCCCTCAGGGGGCTTCTATGGCTACACCTCC. It is translated as CASSPSGGFYGYTS. J is TRBJ1-2 and V is TRBV5-4; 8 bases line up with TRBD1. The CDR3 has 14 amino acids. CDR1 SGHNT and CDR2 YYREEE come from the germline V gene (reference sequence). V trimming: 4 bases; J trimming: 4 bases; junction bases outside the gene matches: 6.

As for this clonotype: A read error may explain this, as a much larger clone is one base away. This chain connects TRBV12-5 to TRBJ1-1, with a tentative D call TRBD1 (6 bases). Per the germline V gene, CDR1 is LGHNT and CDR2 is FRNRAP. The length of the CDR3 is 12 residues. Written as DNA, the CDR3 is TGTGCCAGCAGGGGTAGGGGGGCTAGGGCTTTCTTT. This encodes CASRGRGARAFF.

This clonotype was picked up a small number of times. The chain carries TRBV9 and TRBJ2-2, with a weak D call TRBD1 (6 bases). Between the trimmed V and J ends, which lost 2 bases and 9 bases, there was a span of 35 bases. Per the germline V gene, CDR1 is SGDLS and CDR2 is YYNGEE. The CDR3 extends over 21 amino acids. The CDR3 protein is CASSVVVFRVIGGERPRELFF. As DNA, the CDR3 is TGTGCCAGCAGCGTGGTGGTGTTTAGAGTCATTGGGGGCGAGAGGCCGAGGGAGCTGTTTTTT. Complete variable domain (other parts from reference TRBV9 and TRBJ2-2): DSGVTQTPKHLITATGQRVTLRCSPRSGDLSVYWYQQSLDQGLQFLIQYYNGEERAKGNILERFSAQQFPDLHSELNLSSLELGDSALYFCASSVVVFRVIGGERPRELFFGEGSRLTVL.

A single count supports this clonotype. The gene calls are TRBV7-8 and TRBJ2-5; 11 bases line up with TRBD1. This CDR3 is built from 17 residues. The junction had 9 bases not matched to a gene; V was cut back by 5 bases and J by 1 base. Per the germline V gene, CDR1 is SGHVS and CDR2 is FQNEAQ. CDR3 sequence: CASSQLRGTGGQETQYF. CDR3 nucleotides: TGTGCCAGCAGCCAATTGCGAGGGACAGGGGGCCAAGAGACCCAGTACTTC.

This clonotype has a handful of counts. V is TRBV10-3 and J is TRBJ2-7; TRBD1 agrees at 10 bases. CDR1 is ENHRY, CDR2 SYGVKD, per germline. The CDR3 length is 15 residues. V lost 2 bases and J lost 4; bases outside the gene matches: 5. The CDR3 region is CAISEPMGQGYEQYF. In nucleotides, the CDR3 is TGTGCCATCAGTGAGCCCATGGGACAGGGGTACGAGCAGTACTTC.

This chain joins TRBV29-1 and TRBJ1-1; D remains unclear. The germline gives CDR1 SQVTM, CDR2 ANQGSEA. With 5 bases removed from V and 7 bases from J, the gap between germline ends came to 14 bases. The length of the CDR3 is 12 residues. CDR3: CSVTRTSGEAFF. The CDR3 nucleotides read TGCAGCGTTACAAGGACTAGCGGTGAAGCTTTCTTT.

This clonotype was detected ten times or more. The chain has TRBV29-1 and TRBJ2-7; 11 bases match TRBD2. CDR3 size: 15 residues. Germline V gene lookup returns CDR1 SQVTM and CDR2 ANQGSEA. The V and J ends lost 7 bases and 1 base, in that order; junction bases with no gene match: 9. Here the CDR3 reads CSGRLAGNNSYEQYF. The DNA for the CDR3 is TGCAGCGGCCGACTAGCGGGAAACAATTCCTACGAGCAGTACTTC.

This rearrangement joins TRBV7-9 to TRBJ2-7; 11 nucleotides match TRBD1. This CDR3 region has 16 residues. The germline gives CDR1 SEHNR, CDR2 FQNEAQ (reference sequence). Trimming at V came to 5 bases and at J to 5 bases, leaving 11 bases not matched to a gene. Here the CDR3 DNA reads TGTGCCAGCAGCCATGAAGGACAGGGGGCATGGAACGAGCAGTACTTC. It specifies CASSHEGQGAWNEQYF.

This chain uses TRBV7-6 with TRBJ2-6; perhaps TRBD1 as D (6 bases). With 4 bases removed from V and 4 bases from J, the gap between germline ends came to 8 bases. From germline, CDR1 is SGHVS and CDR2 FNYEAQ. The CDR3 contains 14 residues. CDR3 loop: CASSSGEGANVLTF. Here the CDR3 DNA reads TGTGCCAGCAGCTCAGGGGAAGGGGCCAACGTCCTGACTTTC.

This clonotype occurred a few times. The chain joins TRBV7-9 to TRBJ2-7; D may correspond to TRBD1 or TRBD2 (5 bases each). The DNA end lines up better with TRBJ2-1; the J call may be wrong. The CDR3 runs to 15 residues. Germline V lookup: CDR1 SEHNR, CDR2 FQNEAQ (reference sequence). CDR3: CASSKAGTSYNEQFF. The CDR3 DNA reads TGTGCCAGCAGCAAAGCAGGGACCTCCTACAATGAGCAGTTCTTC.